This T cell receptor (beta chain) was profiled in a study of technical replicates of blood from a few donors. Using immunoSEQ multiplex PCR, the repertoire was profiled, and TCRdb retains in-frame clones only, with some absent. The sample lists 55,000 to 75,000 clones, about 95% seen once, with around 3% in the top ten. Germline trimming cut 2 bases from V and 7 bases from J; bases unmatched to any gene: 6. Germline CDR1 ENHRY, CDR2 SYGVKD. This CDR3 has 15 amino acids. The chain employs TRBV10-3 and TRBJ2-5; 11 positions agree with TRBD2. The receptor was isolated from a human donor in good health. Some clones in this sample may be carry-over from other donors' samples. Sequencing was performed on PBMCs. The CDR3 loop is CAISEPAGTSGTQYF. The DNA of the CDR3 is TGTGCCATCAGTGAGCCAGCCGGGACTAGCGGGACCCAGTACTTC.